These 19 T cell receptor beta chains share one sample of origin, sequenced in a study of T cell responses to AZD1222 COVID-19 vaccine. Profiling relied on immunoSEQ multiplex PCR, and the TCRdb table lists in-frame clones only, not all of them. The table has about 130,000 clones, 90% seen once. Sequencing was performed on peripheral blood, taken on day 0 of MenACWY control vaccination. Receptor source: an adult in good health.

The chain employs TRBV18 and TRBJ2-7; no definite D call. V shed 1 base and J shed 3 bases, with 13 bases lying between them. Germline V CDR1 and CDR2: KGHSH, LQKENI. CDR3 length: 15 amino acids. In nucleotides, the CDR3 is TGTGCCAGCTCACCACTGGTGACGGTGGGCTACGAGCAGTACTTC. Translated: CASSPLVTVGYEQYF.

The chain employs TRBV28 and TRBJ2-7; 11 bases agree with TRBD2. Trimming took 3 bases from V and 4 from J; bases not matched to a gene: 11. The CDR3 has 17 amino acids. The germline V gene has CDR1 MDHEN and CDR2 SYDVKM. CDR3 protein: CASSFRTLAGVVYEQYF. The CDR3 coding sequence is TGTGCCAGCAGTTTTCGCACACTAGCGGGAGTGGTATACGAGCAGTACTTC. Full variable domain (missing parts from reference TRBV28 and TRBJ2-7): DVKVTQSSRYLVKRTGEKVFLECVQDMDHENMFWYRQDPGLGLRLIYFSYDVKMKEKGDIPEGYSVSREKKERFSLILESASTNQTSMYLCASSFRTLAGVVYEQYFGPGTRLTVT.

CDR3 loop: CASSSWTGEGYGYTF. CDR3 nucleotide sequence: TGTGCCAGCAGCTCCTGGACAGGGGAAGGATATGGCTACACCTTC. This chain uses TRBV7-8 with TRBJ1-2; 9 bases match TRBD1. V shed 4 bases, J shed 5 bases, and the junction held 8 bases outside the gene matches. CDR3 length: 15 residues. Germline assignment: CDR1 SGHVS and CDR2 FQNEAQ.

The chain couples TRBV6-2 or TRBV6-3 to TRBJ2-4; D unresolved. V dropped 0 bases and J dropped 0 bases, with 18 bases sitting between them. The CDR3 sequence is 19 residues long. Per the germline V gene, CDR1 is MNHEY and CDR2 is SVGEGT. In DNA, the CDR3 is TGTGCCAGCAGTTACTCGATTTTGGGAAAATCCCTAGCCAAAAACATTCAGTACTTC. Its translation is CASSYSILGKSLAKNIQYF.

The CDR3 coding sequence is TGCGCCAGCAGTGAGTCTCGCGGTGAAGCTTTCTTT. Protein product: CASSESRGEAFF. The chain is built from TRBV10-1 and TRBJ1-1; D is undetermined. The germline gives CDR1 WNHNN, CDR2 SYGVQD (reference sequence). The CDR3 is made up of 12 amino acids. The V end lost 0 bases, the J end lost 7 bases, and 6 bases lay between the germline ends.

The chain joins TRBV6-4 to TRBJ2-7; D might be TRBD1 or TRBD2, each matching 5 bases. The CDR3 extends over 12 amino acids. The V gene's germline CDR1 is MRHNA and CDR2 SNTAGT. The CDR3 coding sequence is TGTGACCTTTTCCGGGACCCACGTTTGAGTTTCGTC. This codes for CDLFRDPRLSFV.

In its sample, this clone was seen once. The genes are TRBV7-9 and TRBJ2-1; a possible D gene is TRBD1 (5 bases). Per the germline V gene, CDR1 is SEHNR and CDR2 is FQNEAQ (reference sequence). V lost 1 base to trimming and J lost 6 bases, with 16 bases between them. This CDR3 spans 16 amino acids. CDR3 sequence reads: CASSLGVGRVGNEQFF. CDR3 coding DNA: TGTGCCAGCAGCTTAGGGGTTGGCAGGGTTGGCAATGAGCAGTTCTTC.

The CDR3 loop reads CATSRDRMNTEAFF. The CDR3 nucleotides are TGTGCCACCAGCAGAGACAGGATGAACACTGAAGCTTTCTTT. The chain is built from TRBV15 and TRBJ1-1; D is uncertain. V lost 0 bases and J lost 0, with 5 bases in between. This CDR3 has 14 residues. Germline-derived CDR1 and CDR2 are LNHNV and YYDKDF (reference sequence).

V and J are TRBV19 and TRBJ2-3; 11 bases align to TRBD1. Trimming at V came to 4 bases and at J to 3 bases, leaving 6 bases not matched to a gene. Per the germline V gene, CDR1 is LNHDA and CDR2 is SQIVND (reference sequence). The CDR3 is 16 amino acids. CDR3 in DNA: TGTGCCAGTAGTAGACCGGGACAGGGGGTGACAGATACGCAGTATTTT. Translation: CASSRPGQGVTDTQYF. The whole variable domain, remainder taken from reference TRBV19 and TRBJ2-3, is DGGITQSPKYLFRKEGQNVTLSCEQNLNHDAMYWYRQDPGQGLRLIYYSQIVNDFQKGDIAEGYSVSREKKESFPLTVTSAQKNPTAFYLCASSRPGQGVTDTQYFGPGTRLTVL.

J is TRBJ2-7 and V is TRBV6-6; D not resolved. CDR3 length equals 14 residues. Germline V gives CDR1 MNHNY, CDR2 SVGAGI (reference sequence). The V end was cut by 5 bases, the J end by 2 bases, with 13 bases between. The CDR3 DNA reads TGTGCCAGCAGTGACCATGTCTTGGCCTACGAGCAGTACTTC. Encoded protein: CASSDHVLAYEQYF.

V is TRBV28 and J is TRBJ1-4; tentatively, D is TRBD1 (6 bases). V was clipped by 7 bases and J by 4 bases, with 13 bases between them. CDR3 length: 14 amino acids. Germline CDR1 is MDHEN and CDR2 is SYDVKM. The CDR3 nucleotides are TGTGCCAGCAAAAAAGGGGGGAATAATGAAAAACTGTTTTTT. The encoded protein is CASKKGGNNEKLFF.

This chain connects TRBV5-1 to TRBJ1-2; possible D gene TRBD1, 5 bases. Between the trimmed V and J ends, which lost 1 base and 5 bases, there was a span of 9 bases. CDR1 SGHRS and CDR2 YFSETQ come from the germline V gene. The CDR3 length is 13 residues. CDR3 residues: CASSLRDGYGYTF. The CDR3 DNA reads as TGCGCCAGCAGCTTGAGGGACGGATATGGCTACACCTTC.

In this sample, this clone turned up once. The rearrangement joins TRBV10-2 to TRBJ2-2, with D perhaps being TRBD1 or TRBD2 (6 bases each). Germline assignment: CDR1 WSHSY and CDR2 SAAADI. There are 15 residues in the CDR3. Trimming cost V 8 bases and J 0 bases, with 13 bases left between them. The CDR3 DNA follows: TGCGCCAGCGGGCTCGGGGGCTCGAACACCGGGGAGCTGTTTTTT. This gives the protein CASGLGGSNTGELFF.

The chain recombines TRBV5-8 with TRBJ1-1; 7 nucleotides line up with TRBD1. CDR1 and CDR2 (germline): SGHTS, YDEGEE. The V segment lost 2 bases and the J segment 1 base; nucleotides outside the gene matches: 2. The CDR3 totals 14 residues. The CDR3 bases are TGTGCCAGCAGCTTCGGGACAGCGAACACTGAAGCTTTCTTT. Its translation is CASSFGTANTEAFF.

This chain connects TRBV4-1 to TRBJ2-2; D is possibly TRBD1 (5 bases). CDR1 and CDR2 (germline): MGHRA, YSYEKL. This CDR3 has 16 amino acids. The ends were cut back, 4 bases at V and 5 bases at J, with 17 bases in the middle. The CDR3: CASSREDSLFTGELFF. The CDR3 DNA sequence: TGCGCCAGCAGCCGGGAAGACAGTCTGTTTACCGGGGAGCTGTTTTTT.

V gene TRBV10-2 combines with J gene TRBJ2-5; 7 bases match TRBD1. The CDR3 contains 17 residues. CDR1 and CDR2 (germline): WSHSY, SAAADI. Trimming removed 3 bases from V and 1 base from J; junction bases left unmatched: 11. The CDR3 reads CASSDPRQGTPQETQYF. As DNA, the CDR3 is TGCGCCAGCAGTGACCCCCGACAGGGTACGCCCCAAGAGACCCAGTACTTC.

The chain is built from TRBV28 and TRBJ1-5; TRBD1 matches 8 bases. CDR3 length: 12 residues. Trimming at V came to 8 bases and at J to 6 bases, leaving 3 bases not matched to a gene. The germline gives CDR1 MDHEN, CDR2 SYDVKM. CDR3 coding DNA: TGTGCCAGCCAGGACAGGGTTCAGCCCCAGCATTTT. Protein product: CASQDRVQPQHF.

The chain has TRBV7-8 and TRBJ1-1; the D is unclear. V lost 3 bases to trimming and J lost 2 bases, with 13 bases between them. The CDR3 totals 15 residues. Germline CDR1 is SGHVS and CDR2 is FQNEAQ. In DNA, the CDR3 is TGTGCCAGCAGCTTCCAGAGATCAGGTAACACTGAAGCTTTCTTT. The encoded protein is CASSFQRSGNTEAFF. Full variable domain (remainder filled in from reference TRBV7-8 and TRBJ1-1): GAGVSQSPRYKVAKRGQDVALRCDPISGHVSLFWYQQALGQGPEFLTYFQNEAQLDKSGLPSDRFFAERPEGSVSTLKIQRTQQEDSAVYLCASSFQRSGNTEAFFGQGTRLTVV.

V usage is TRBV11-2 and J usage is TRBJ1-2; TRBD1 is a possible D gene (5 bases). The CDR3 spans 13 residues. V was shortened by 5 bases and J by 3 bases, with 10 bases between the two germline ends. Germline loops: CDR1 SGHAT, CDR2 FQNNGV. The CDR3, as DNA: TGTGCCAGCAGCCCGCGAGGGGACTATGGCTACACCTTC. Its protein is CASSPRGDYGYTF.